This is a list of T cell receptor beta chains from one sample in a study of T-cell reconstitution after alpha-beta-depleted transplantation in children. One entry per CDR3 protein, called by TCRdb with MiXCR from the PCR reads. The sample comprises roughly 340,000 distinct CDR3 sequences, around 15% of which are singletons, and just over 40% rests with the top ten. This sample comprised PBMCs, mostly from graft donor cells, obtained 360 days after TCRalphabeta/CD19-depleted stem cell transplant. These TCRs come from a male patient aged 2 to 10 who had a stem cell transplant for acute lymphoblastic leukemia, so the T cells may come from the graft donor. Each CDR3 is given with its conserved first and last residue. The order of the fields is CDR3 DNA, CDR3 protein, J gene, V gene, D gene, clone size. A D gene is named only where the DNA matches it firmly. Not every row has a clone size; where given, it reads once, few, many or a size class.

cdr3_nt: TGTGCCAGCAGTTTTAGCGGTCCTTCCTACGAGCAGTACTTC
cdr3_aa: CASSFSGPSYEQYF
j_call: TRBJ2-7
v_call: TRBV27
d_call: -
clone_size: -

cdr3_nt: TGTGCCAGCAGGGGACTAGCGGTGACCCAGTACTTC
cdr3_aa: CASRGLAVTQYF
j_call: TRBJ2-5
v_call: TRBV12-3/TRBV12-4
d_call: TRBD2
clone_size: few

cdr3_nt: TGTGCCATCAGTGCTTTGACAGGGGACACTGAAGCTTTCTTT
cdr3_aa: CAISALTGDTEAFF
j_call: TRBJ1-1
v_call: TRBV10-3
d_call: TRBD1
clone_size: -

cdr3_nt: TGTGCCAGCAGTCTCCTGTGGACTAGCCAACAGCAGTACTTC
cdr3_aa: CASSLLWTSQQQYF
j_call: TRBJ2-7
v_call: TRBV27
d_call: TRBD2
clone_size: -

cdr3_nt: TGCGCCAGCAGCCAAGGACAGAGCTCCTACAATGAGCAGTTCTTC
cdr3_aa: CASSQGQSSYNEQFF
j_call: TRBJ2-1
v_call: TRBV4-3
d_call: -
clone_size: many

cdr3_nt: TGTGCCACCAGTGATTTAGGGAAAACTGGGGATGAGCAGTTCTTC
cdr3_aa: CATSDLGKTGDEQFF
j_call: TRBJ2-1
v_call: TRBV24-1
d_call: -
clone_size: many

cdr3_nt: TGTGCCATCAGTGAAGGACTAGCGGGAGTCCAAGAGACCCAGTACTTC
cdr3_aa: CAISEGLAGVQETQYF
j_call: TRBJ2-5
v_call: TRBV10-3
d_call: TRBD2
clone_size: -

cdr3_nt: TGTGCCAGCAGATCGGGACAGCGGGCTAACTATGGCTACACCTTC
cdr3_aa: CASRSGQRANYGYTF
j_call: TRBJ1-2
v_call: TRBV7-9
d_call: TRBD1
clone_size: -

cdr3_nt: TGTGCCATCAGTGAGTCGTTGGGAAAAGTGGATTCACCCCTCCACTTT
cdr3_aa: CAISESLGKVDSPLHF
j_call: TRBJ1-6
v_call: TRBV10-3
d_call: -
clone_size: -

cdr3_nt: TGTGCCAGCAGCCGGACAGGGGCTCTGTGGACCCAGTACTTC
cdr3_aa: CASSRTGALWTQYF
j_call: TRBJ2-5
v_call: TRBV12-3/TRBV12-4
d_call: TRBD1
clone_size: -

cdr3_nt: TGTGCCAGCAGTTCCGGGACACTAACACTCCTGAACACTGAAGCTTTCTTT
cdr3_aa: CASSSGTLTLLNTEAFF
j_call: TRBJ1-1
v_call: TRBV9
d_call: -
clone_size: -

cdr3_nt: TGCGCCAGCAGCCATCCCCAGGGCCCACGGCCCGTCAACACCGGGGAGCTGTTTTTT
cdr3_aa: CASSHPQGPRPVNTGELFF
j_call: TRBJ2-2
v_call: TRBV4-1
d_call: -
clone_size: -

cdr3_nt: TGTGCCAGCGGAAGGGGCGCCACGAACACCGGGGAGCTGTTTTTT
cdr3_aa: CASGRGATNTGELFF
j_call: TRBJ2-2
v_call: TRBV6-1
d_call: -
clone_size: -

cdr3_nt: TGCAGCGTTGTGCCGGGACAGAGCATCACAGATACGCAGTATTTT
cdr3_aa: CSVVPGQSITDTQYF
j_call: TRBJ2-3
v_call: TRBV29-1
d_call: TRBD1
clone_size: -

cdr3_nt: TGTGCCAGCAGCTTCTTGGACAGGTTTGACTATGGCTACACCTTC
cdr3_aa: CASSFLDRFDYGYTF
j_call: TRBJ1-2
v_call: TRBV7-9
d_call: TRBD1
clone_size: -

cdr3_nt: TGTGCCAGCAGTTACTATGTGCTCGAGCAGTACTTC
cdr3_aa: CASSYYVLEQYF
j_call: TRBJ2-7
v_call: TRBV6-6
d_call: -
clone_size: -

cdr3_nt: TGTGCCAGCAGCTTAGTTCCGTTGGGGACAGTTCATGGCTACACCTTC
cdr3_aa: CASSLVPLGTVHGYTF
j_call: TRBJ1-2
v_call: TRBV7-8
d_call: TRBD1
clone_size: -

cdr3_nt: TGCGCCAGCAGCTTGACTAGCGCCGGGGAGCTGTTTTTT
cdr3_aa: CASSLTSAGELFF
j_call: TRBJ2-2
v_call: TRBV5-1
d_call: TRBD2
clone_size: many

cdr3_nt: TGTGCCAGCAGCCAAGCCCAGGGGGCTGGTGAAAAACTGTTTTTT
cdr3_aa: CASSQAQGAGEKLFF
j_call: TRBJ1-4
v_call: TRBV4-2
d_call: TRBD1
clone_size: few

cdr3_nt: TGCAGCGCACGGGGAAGGGGTTACGAGCAGTACTTC
cdr3_aa: CSARGRGYEQYF
j_call: TRBJ2-7
v_call: TRBV29-1
d_call: -
clone_size: many

cdr3_nt: TGCAGTGCGGCGGACAGGGGAGAGACCCAGTACTTC
cdr3_aa: CSAADRGETQYF
j_call: TRBJ2-5
v_call: TRBV20-1
d_call: TRBD1
clone_size: few

cdr3_nt: TGTGCCACCAGTGATTTTCGCGGGACGGGCACAGATACGCAGTATTTT
cdr3_aa: CATSDFRGTGTDTQYF
j_call: TRBJ2-3
v_call: TRBV24-1
d_call: -
clone_size: few

cdr3_nt: TGTGCCAGCACTGACAGTATAGCTAGCACAGATACGCAGTATTTT
cdr3_aa: CASTDSIASTDTQYF
j_call: TRBJ2-3
v_call: TRBV28
d_call: -
clone_size: many

cdr3_nt: TGTGCCATCAGTGAAGGACTCCGCTCCTACAATGAGCAGTTCTTC
cdr3_aa: CAISEGLRSYNEQFF
j_call: TRBJ2-1
v_call: TRBV10-3
d_call: -
clone_size: -

cdr3_nt: TGTGCCAGCAGTTTTGGGGGTAGAAATGAGCAGTTCTTC
cdr3_aa: CASSFGGRNEQFF
j_call: TRBJ2-1
v_call: TRBV27
d_call: -
clone_size: many

cdr3_nt: TGTGCCAGCAGCGCTAGCGGGTTTGGCACAGATACGCAGTATTTT
cdr3_aa: CASSASGFGTDTQYF
j_call: TRBJ2-3
v_call: TRBV28
d_call: TRBD2
clone_size: -

cdr3_nt: TGTGCCAGCAGCCAAGGGCGGAGAAACACCATATATTTT
cdr3_aa: CASSQGRRNTIYF
j_call: TRBJ1-3
v_call: TRBV14
d_call: -
clone_size: few

cdr3_nt: TGCAGTGCTGCCAATCACAGGGGAGGTCTGTTCTTC
cdr3_aa: CSAANHRGGLFF
j_call: TRBJ2-1
v_call: TRBV20-1
d_call: -
clone_size: once

cdr3_nt: TGTGCCAGCAGCCAAGTAGGGCATTACTACGAGCAGTACTTC
cdr3_aa: CASSQVGHYYEQYF
j_call: TRBJ2-7
v_call: TRBV3-1
d_call: -
clone_size: -

cdr3_nt: TGTGCCAGCAGCTTTTGGGGGGGCCAAGAGACCCAGTACTTC
cdr3_aa: CASSFWGGQETQYF
j_call: TRBJ2-5
v_call: TRBV7-2
d_call: TRBD2
clone_size: few

cdr3_nt: TGTGCCATCAGTGGATTGGGCCTAGGGTACGAGCAGTACTTC
cdr3_aa: CAISGLGLGYEQYF
j_call: TRBJ2-7
v_call: TRBV10-3
d_call: -
clone_size: few

cdr3_nt: TGTGCCAGCAGCAAACACTCCGAGCAGTACTTC
cdr3_aa: CASSKHSEQYF
j_call: TRBJ2-7
v_call: TRBV21-1
d_call: -
clone_size: -

cdr3_nt: TGTGCCAGCAGCTTGGTCACTTCGAGGAACGGGGAGCTGTTTTTT
cdr3_aa: CASSLVTSRNGELFF
j_call: TRBJ2-2
v_call: TRBV5-6
d_call: -
clone_size: -

cdr3_nt: TGTGCCAGCAGTGAGTCACGGGCCGGGGAGCTGTTTTTT
cdr3_aa: CASSESRAGELFF
j_call: TRBJ2-2
v_call: TRBV2
d_call: -
clone_size: few

cdr3_nt: TGTGCCATCAGCCCCGGACAGGGAAGGGAGCAGTACTTC
cdr3_aa: CAISPGQGREQYF
j_call: TRBJ2-7
v_call: TRBV10-3
d_call: TRBD1
clone_size: few

cdr3_nt: TGTGCCAGCAGTTCCGGACTAGCGGATGGGGATACGCAGTATTTT
cdr3_aa: CASSSGLADGDTQYF
j_call: TRBJ2-3
v_call: TRBV6-2/TRBV6-3
d_call: TRBD2
clone_size: many

cdr3_nt: TGTGCCAGCAGCGTAGGAGACGGGAGGGCACCTAGGCCCTACAATGAGCAGTTCTTC
cdr3_aa: CASSVGDGRAPRPYNEQFF
j_call: TRBJ2-1
v_call: TRBV9
d_call: TRBD2
clone_size: -

cdr3_nt: TGCAGCGTTGAAGGGGCAGGGGATCCCTACGAGCAGTACTTC
cdr3_aa: CSVEGAGDPYEQYF
j_call: TRBJ2-7
v_call: TRBV29-1
d_call: -
clone_size: many

cdr3_nt: TGCAGCGCCAAGCAGAGCACCGGGGAGCTGTTTTTT
cdr3_aa: CSAKQSTGELFF
j_call: TRBJ2-2
v_call: TRBV29-1
d_call: -
clone_size: many

cdr3_nt: TGCGCCAGCAGCTTCCTAGCGCGTAGCACAGATACGCAGTATTTT
cdr3_aa: CASSFLARSTDTQYF
j_call: TRBJ2-3
v_call: TRBV5-1
d_call: -
clone_size: -

cdr3_nt: TGCGCCAGCAGCTTGGTAATGGAGACCCAGTACTTC
cdr3_aa: CASSLVMETQYF
j_call: TRBJ2-5
v_call: TRBV5-1
d_call: -
clone_size: many

cdr3_nt: TGTGCCAGCAGCTTAGGGTTACAAACGCGGAGCTTC
cdr3_aa: CASSLGLQTRSF
j_call: TRBJ2-7
v_call: TRBV7-8
d_call: -
clone_size: few

cdr3_nt: TGTGCCAGCAGCCGCAACACCGGGAAGGGGAACTATGGCTACACCTTC
cdr3_aa: CASSRNTGKGNYGYTF
j_call: TRBJ1-2
v_call: TRBV25-1
d_call: -
clone_size: -

cdr3_nt: TGTGCCATCGGTCGAAATCAGCCCCAGCATTTT
cdr3_aa: CAIGRNQPQHF
j_call: TRBJ1-5
v_call: TRBV10-3
d_call: -
clone_size: -

cdr3_nt: TGTGCCAGCAGCTTAGGGGCCGTATGGAACGAGCAGTACTTC
cdr3_aa: CASSLGAVWNEQYF
j_call: TRBJ2-7
v_call: TRBV7-2
d_call: -
clone_size: -

cdr3_nt: TGCAGTGCTTGTACTAGCGGGAGAGCCTTGAATGACAATGAGCAGTTCTTC
cdr3_aa: CSACTSGRALNDNEQFF
j_call: TRBJ2-1
v_call: TRBV20-1
d_call: TRBD2
clone_size: few

cdr3_nt: TGTGCCAGCAGCCAAGGATGGACTAGCGGGAAATACAATGAGCAGTTCTTC
cdr3_aa: CASSQGWTSGKYNEQFF
j_call: TRBJ2-1
v_call: TRBV4-2
d_call: TRBD2
clone_size: -

cdr3_nt: TGTGCCAGCAGTGAAGCCCCTACAGGTCTAGCCTACGAGCAGTACTTC
cdr3_aa: CASSEAPTGLAYEQYF
j_call: TRBJ2-7
v_call: TRBV6-1
d_call: -
clone_size: -

cdr3_nt: TGTGCCAGTAGTATAATGGGGACAGGGGCCTACGAGCAGTACTTC
cdr3_aa: CASSIMGTGAYEQYF
j_call: TRBJ2-7
v_call: TRBV19
d_call: TRBD1
clone_size: once

cdr3_nt: TGTGCCAGCAGTCCTGGGCTATTTCCCTACGAGCAGTACTTC
cdr3_aa: CASSPGLFPYEQYF
j_call: TRBJ2-7
v_call: TRBV27
d_call: -
clone_size: -

cdr3_nt: TGTGCTAGTGCCGCGACAGGGAAGGGCACTGAAGCTTTCTTT
cdr3_aa: CASAATGKGTEAFF
j_call: TRBJ1-1
v_call: TRBV12-5
d_call: TRBD1
clone_size: -

cdr3_nt: TGTGCCAGCAAGCCAGGGGGCACAGATACGCAGTATTTT
cdr3_aa: CASKPGGTDTQYF
j_call: TRBJ2-3
v_call: TRBV12-3/TRBV12-4
d_call: -
clone_size: few

cdr3_nt: TGTGCCAGCAGTTTAGGCACCCGGACTAGCGGAGAGACCCAGTACTTC
cdr3_aa: CASSLGTRTSGETQYF
j_call: TRBJ2-5
v_call: TRBV12-3/TRBV12-4
d_call: TRBD2
clone_size: -

cdr3_nt: TGTGCCAGCAGCCAAGAAGGCCCCTGGGCTAGCGGTAACTACAATGAGCAGTTCTTC
cdr3_aa: CASSQEGPWASGNYNEQFF
j_call: TRBJ2-1
v_call: TRBV3-1
d_call: TRBD2
clone_size: -

cdr3_nt: TGCGCCAGCAGCTTGGATATGGTTGGAGATACGCAGTATTTT
cdr3_aa: CASSLDMVGDTQYF
j_call: TRBJ2-3
v_call: TRBV5-1
d_call: -
clone_size: many